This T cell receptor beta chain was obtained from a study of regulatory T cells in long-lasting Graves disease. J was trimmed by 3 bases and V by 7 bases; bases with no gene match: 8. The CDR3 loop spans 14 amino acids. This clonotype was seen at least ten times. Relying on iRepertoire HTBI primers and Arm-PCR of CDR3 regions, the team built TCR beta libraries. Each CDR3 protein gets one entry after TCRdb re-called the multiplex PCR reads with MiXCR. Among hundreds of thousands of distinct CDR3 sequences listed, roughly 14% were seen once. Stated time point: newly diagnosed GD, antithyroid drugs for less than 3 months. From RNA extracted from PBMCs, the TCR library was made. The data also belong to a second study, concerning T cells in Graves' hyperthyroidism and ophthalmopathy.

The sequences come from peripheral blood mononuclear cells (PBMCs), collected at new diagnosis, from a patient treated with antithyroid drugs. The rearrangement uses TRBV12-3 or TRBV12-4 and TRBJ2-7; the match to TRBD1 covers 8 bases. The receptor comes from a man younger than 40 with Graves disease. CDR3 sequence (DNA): TGTGCCAGCACCGTACAGGGGGTTGGCTACGAGCAGTACTTC. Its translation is CASTVQGVGYEQYF.